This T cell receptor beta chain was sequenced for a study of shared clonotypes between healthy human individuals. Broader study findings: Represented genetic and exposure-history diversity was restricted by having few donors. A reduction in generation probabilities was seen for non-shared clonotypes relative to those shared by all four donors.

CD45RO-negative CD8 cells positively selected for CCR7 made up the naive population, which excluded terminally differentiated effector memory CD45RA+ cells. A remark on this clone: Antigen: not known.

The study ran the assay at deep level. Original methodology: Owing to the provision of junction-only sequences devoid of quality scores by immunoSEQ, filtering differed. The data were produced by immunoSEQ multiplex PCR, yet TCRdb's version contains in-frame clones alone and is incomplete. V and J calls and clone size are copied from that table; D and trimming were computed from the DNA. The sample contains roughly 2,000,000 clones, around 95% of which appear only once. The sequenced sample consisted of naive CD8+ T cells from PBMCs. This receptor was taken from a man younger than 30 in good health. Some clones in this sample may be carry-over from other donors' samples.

The CDR3 region has the DNA TGTGCCTGGAGTGTACCGACAGGGGTTAGCCAAGAGACCCAGTACTTC. Amino acid sequence: CAWSVPTGVSQETQYF. The rearrangement joins TRBV30 to TRBJ2-5; TRBD1 matches at 8 bases. V was pared by 0 bases and J by 1 base, with 7 bases of the junction left unmatched. This CDR3 contains 16 residues. Germline CDR1 reads GTSNPN; CDR2 reads SVGIG (reference sequence).